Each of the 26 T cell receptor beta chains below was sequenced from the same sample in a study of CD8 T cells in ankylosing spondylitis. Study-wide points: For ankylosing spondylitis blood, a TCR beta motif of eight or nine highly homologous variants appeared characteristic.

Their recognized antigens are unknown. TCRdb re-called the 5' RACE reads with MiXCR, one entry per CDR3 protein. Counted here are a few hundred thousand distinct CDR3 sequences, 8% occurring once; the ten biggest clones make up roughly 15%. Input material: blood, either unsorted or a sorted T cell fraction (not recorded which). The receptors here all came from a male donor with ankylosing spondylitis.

CDR3 nucleotide sequence: TGCAGTGCCCTGGCTGGGACTAGCGGGACCCCCTTCTTC. It encodes CSALAGTSGTPFF. V is TRBV20-1 and J is TRBJ2-1; 13 bases agree with TRBD2. The CDR3 consists of 13 residues. V dropped 6 bases and J dropped 16; count of bases not matched to a gene: 12. Germline V gives CDR1 DFQATT, CDR2 SNEGSKA (reference sequence).

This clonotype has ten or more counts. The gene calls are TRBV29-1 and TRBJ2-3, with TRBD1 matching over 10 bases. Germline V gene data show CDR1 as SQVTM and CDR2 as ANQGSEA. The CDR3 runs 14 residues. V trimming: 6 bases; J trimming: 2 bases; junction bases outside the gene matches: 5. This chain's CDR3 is CSVQGQGFTDTQYF. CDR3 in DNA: TGCAGCGTGCAGGGACAGGGGTTCACAGATACGCAGTATTTT.

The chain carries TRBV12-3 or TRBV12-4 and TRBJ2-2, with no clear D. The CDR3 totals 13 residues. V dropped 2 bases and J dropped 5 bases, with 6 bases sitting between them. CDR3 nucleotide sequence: TGTGCCAGCAGTTTACGCCAGACCGGGGAGCTGTTTTTT. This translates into CASSLRQTGELFF.

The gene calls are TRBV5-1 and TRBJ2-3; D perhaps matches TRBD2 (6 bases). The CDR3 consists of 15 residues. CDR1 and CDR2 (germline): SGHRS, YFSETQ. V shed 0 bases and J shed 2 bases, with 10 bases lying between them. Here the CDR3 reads CASSLVGGITDTQYF. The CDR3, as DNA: TGCGCCAGCAGCTTGGTTGGCGGGATCACAGATACGCAGTATTTT.

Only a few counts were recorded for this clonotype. The CDR3 nucleotides read TGTGCCATCAGTGAACAACTAGCGGGAGTTTTCGAGACCCAGTACTTC. This codes for CAISEQLAGVFETQYF. The rearrangement links TRBV10-3 to TRBJ2-5; 11 positions match TRBD2. V was clipped by 3 bases and J by 5 bases; unmatched bases: 8. The CDR3 extends over 16 amino acids. Germline assignment: CDR1 ENHRY and CDR2 SYGVKD.

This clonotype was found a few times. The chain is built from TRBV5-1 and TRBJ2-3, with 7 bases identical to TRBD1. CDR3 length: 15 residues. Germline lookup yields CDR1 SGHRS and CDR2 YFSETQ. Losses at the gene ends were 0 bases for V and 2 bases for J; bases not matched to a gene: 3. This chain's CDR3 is CASSLEGGDTDTQYF. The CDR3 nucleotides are TGCGCCAGCAGCTTGGAAGGGGGCGACACAGATACGCAGTATTTT. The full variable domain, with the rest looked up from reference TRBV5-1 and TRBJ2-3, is KAGVTQTPRYLIKTRGQQVTLSCSPISGHRSVSWYQQTPGQGLQFLFEYFSETQRNKGNFPGRFSGRQFSNSRSEMNVSTLELGDSALYLCASSLEGGDTDTQYFGPGTRLTVL.

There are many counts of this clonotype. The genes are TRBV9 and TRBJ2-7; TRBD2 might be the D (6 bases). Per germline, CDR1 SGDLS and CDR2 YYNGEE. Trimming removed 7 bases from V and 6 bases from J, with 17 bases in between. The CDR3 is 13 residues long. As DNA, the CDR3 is TGTGCCAGCTCGACGGGAGTCCAAAGCGAGCAGTACTTC. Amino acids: CASSTGVQSEQYF.

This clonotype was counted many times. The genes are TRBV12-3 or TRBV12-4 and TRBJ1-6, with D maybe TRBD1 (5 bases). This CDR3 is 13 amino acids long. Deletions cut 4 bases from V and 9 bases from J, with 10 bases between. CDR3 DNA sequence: TGTGCCAGCAGTTCTCAGGGTGGTTCACCCCTCCACTTT. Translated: CASSSQGGSPLHF.

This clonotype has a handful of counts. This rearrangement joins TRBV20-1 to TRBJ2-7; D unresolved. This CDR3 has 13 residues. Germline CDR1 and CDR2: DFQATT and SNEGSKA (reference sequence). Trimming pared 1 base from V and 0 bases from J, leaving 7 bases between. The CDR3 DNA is TGCAGTGCTAGAGGGCCGATCTCCTACGAGCAGTACTTC. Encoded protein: CSARGPISYEQYF.

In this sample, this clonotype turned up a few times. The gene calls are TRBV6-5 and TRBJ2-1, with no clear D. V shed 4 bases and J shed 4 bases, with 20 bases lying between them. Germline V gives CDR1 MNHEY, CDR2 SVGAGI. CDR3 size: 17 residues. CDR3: CASSSLPLVGGYNEQFF. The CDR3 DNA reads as TGTGCCAGCAGTTCTCTCCCCCTAGTTGGCGGTTACAATGAGCAGTTCTTC.

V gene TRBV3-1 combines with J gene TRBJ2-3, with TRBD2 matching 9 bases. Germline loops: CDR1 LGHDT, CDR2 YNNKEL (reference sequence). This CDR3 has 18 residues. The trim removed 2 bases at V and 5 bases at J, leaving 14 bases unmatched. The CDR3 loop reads CASSQRYSGGRARDTQYF. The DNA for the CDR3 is TGTGCCAGCAGCCAACGATACTCGGGCGGGAGGGCCAGAGATACGCAGTATTTT.

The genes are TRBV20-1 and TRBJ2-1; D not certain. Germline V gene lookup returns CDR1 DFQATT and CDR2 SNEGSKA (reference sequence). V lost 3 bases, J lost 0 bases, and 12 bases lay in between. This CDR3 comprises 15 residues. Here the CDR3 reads CSASPPRYSYNEQFF. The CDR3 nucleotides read TGCAGTGCTAGCCCCCCTAGATACTCCTACAATGAGCAGTTCTTC.

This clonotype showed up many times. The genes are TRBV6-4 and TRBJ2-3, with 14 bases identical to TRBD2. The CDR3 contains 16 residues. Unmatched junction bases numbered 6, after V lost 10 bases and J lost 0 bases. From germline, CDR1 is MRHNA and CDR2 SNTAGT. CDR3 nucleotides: TGTGCCAACGGACTAGCGGGAGGTTCTAGCACAGATACGCAGTATTTT. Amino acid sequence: CANGLAGGSSTDTQYF.

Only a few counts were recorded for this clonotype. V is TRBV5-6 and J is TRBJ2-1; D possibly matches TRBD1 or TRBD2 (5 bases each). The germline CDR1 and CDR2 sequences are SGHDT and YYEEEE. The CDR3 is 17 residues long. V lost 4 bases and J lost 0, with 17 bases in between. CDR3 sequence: CASSHRRGVSSYNEQFF. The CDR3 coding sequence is TGTGCCAGCAGCCACCGTCGGGGCGTTAGCTCCTACAATGAGCAGTTCTTC.

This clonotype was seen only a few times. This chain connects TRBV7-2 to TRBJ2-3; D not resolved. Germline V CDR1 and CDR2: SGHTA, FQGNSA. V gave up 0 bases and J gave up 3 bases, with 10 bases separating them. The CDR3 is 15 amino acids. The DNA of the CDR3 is TGTGCCAGCAGCTTAGCGAGGTCCCTAACAGATACGCAGTATTTT. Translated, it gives CASSLARSLTDTQYF.

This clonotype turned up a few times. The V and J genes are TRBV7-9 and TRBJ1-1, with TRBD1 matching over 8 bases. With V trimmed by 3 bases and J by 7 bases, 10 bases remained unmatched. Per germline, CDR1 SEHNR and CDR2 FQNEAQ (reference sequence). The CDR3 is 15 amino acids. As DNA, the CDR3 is TGTGCCAGCAGCTTTTCAGGGGGCCGTATTAATGAAGCTTTCTTT. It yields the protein CASSFSGGRINEAFF. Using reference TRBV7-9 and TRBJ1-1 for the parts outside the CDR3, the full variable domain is DTGVSQNPRHKITKRGQNVTFRCDPISEHNRLYWYRQTLGQGPEFLTYFQNEAQLEKSRLLSDRFSAERPKGSFSTLEIQRTEQGDSAMYLCASSFSGGRINEAFFGQGTRLTVV.

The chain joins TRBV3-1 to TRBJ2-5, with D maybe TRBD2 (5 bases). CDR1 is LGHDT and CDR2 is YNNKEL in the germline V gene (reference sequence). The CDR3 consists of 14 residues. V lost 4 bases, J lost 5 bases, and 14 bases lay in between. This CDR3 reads CASSPRGDGETQYF. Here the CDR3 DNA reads TGTGCCAGCAGCCCCCGGGGTGATGGGGAGACCCAGTACTTC.

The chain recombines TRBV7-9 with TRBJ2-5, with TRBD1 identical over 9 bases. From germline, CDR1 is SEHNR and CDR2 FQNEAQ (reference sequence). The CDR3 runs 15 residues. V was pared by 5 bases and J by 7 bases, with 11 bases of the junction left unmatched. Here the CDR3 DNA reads TGTGCCAGCAGCCCTCTCGGGACAGGGTACGGGACCCAGTACTTC. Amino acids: CASSPLGTGYGTQYF.

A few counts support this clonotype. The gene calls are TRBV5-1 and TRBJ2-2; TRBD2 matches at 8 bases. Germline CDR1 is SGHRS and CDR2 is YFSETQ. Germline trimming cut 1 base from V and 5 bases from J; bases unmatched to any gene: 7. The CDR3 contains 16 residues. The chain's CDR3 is CASSLFAGGDTGELFF. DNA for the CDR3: TGCGCCAGCAGCTTGTTTGCGGGAGGCGATACCGGGGAGCTGTTTTTT.

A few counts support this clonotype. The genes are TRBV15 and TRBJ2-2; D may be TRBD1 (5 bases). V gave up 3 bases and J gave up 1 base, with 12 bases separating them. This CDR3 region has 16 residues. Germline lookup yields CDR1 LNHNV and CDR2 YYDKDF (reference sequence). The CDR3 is CATSSFPGLNTGELFF. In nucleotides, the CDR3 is TGTGCCACCAGCAGTTTTCCAGGGTTGAACACCGGGGAGCTGTTTTTT. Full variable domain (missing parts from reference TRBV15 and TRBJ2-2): DAMVIQNPRYQVTQFGKPVTLSCSQTLNHNVMYWYQQKSSQAPKLLFHYYDKDFNNEADTPDNFQSRRPNTSFCFLDIRSPGLGDTAMYLCATSSFPGLNTGELFFGEGSRLTVL.

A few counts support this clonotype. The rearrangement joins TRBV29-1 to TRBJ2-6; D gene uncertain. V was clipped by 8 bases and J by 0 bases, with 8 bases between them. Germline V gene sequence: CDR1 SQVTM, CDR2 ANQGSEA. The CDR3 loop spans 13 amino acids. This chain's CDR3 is CSSRSSGANVLTF. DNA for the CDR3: TGCAGCTCTCGAAGCTCTGGGGCCAACGTCCTGACTTTC. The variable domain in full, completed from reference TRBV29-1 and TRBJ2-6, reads SAVISQKPSRDICQRGTSLTIQCQVDSQVTMMFWYRQQPGQSLTLIATANQGSEATYESGFVIDKFPISRPNLTFSTLTVSNMSPEDSSIYLCSSRSSGANVLTFGAGSRLTVL.

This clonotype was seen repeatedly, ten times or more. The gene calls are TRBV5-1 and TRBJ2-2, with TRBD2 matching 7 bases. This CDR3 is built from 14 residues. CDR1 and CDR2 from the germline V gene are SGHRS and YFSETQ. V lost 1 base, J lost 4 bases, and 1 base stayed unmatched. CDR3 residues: CASSLRLATGELFF. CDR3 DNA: TGCGCCAGCAGCTTGAGACTAGCCACCGGGGAGCTGTTTTTT.

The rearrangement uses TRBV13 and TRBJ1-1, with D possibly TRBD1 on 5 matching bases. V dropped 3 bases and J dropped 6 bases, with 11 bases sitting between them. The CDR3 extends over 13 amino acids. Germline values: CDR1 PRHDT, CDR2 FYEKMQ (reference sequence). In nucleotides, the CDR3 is TGTGCCAGCAGCTTCTCAGGGTCGGCTGAAGCTTTCTTT. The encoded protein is CASSFSGSAEAFF.

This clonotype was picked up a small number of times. CDR3 bases: TGTGCCAGCAGCTTAGGGACGGAAAACATTCAGTACTTC. It translates to CASSLGTENIQYF. The genes are TRBV5-6 and TRBJ2-4; D possibly uses TRBD1 or TRBD2 (5 bases each). Trimming left V 2 bases short and J 5 bases short, with 8 bases between. The germline V gene has CDR1 SGHDT and CDR2 YYEEEE. This CDR3 is 13 amino acids long.

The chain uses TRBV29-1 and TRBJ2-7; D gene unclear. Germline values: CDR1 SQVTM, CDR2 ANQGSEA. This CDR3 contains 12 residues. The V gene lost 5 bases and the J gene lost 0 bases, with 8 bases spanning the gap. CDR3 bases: TGCAGCGTTAAGGACGGCTCCTACGAGCAGTACTTC. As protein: CSVKDGSYEQYF.

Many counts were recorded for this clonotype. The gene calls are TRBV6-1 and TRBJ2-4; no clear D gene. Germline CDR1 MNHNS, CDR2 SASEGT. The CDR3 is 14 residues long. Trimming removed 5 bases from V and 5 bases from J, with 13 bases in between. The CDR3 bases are TGTGCCAGCAGTAAATGGACCGAAGAAAACATTCAGTACTTC. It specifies CASSKWTEENIQYF.